These T cell receptor beta chains were read from a single sample in a study of OX40 agonist ivuxolimab in advanced cancers. Here immunoSEQ multiplex PCR was the method, and the copy in TCRdb shows in-frame clones only, minus some. The repertoire holds under 20,000 clones, with roughly 70% as singletons. The source material was CD4+ or CD8+ T cells sorted from blood, sampled in a trial of the OX40 agonist ivuxolimab. These receptors all come from an adult with an advanced solid tumor such as melanoma, head and neck, liver or kidney cancer. CDR3s include the opening cysteine and the closing phenylalanine or tryptophan.

j_call: TRBJ2-1
v_call: TRBV19
cdr3_aa: CASSTLAGGYNEQFF

j_call: TRBJ2-7
v_call: TRBV28
cdr3_aa: CASSYRPSNSYEQYF

j_call: TRBJ1-2
v_call: TRBV5-3
cdr3_aa: CASSLGDRPNYGYTF

j_call: TRBJ2-1
v_call: TRBV7-9
cdr3_aa: CASSWADNEQFF

j_call: -
v_call: TRBV7-9
cdr3_aa: CASRDGLAYEQYF

j_call: TRBJ1-1
v_call: TRBV4-3
cdr3_aa: CASSQDHLKGGDTEAFF

j_call: TRBJ2-5
v_call: TRBV7-9
cdr3_aa: CASSSTGGYQETQYF

j_call: TRBJ2-2
v_call: TRBV7-9
cdr3_aa: CASSPGHSTGELFF

j_call: TRBJ2-3
v_call: TRBV28
cdr3_aa: CASSSISGEKADTQYF

j_call: TRBJ2-3
v_call: TRBV27
cdr3_aa: CASSLGTRAKVDTQYF

j_call: TRBJ1-2
v_call: TRBV13
cdr3_aa: CASSFGQSYGYTF

j_call: TRBJ2-5
v_call: TRBV27
cdr3_aa: CASSYNSIQGPQETQYF

j_call: TRBJ1-6
v_call: TRBV6-6
cdr3_aa: CASARQGGNSPLHF

j_call: TRBJ1-1
v_call: TRBV28
cdr3_aa: CASSLLLVGGLTEAFF

j_call: TRBJ2-7
v_call: TRBV7-9
cdr3_aa: CASSNPRTFIYEQYF

j_call: TRBJ1-2
v_call: TRBV6-6
cdr3_aa: CASRLLGGGYGYTF

j_call: TRBJ2-4
v_call: TRBV7-9
cdr3_aa: CASSLSRTRAKNIQYF

j_call: TRBJ2-1
v_call: TRBV6-6
cdr3_aa: CASSLDSSYNEQFF

j_call: TRBJ1-1
v_call: TRBV21-1
cdr3_aa: CASSKEGHPMNTEAFF

j_call: TRBJ2-3
v_call: TRBV2
cdr3_aa: CASRSGTGGTDTQYF

j_call: TRBJ2-5
v_call: TRBV10-3
cdr3_aa: CAISVDPLRETQYF

j_call: TRBJ1-2
v_call: TRBV19
cdr3_aa: CASTTTGVLDYGYTF

j_call: TRBJ1-2
v_call: TRBV6-6
cdr3_aa: CASSDSPASGYTF

j_call: TRBJ2-5
v_call: TRBV6-5
cdr3_aa: CASRRTGGLETQYF

j_call: TRBJ2-1
v_call: TRBV19
cdr3_aa: CASSLDDSWYNEQFF

j_call: TRBJ2-7
v_call: TRBV10-3
cdr3_aa: CAISVSGAHYEQYF

j_call: TRBJ2-5
v_call: TRBV10-3
cdr3_aa: CAISGDGGLTQYF

j_call: TRBJ2-7
v_call: TRBV2
cdr3_aa: CASGGQGSTYEQYF

j_call: TRBJ2-3
v_call: TRBV29-1
cdr3_aa: CSVEKREDPQEWDTQYF

j_call: TRBJ2-3
v_call: TRBV4-1
cdr3_aa: CASSQDLVAGLLDTQYF

j_call: TRBJ1-4
v_call: TRBV28
cdr3_aa: CASSPLFSEKLFF

j_call: TRBJ2-3
v_call: TRBV9
cdr3_aa: CASSVGPAGPSTDTQYF

j_call: TRBJ2-5
v_call: TRBV14
cdr3_aa: CASGFGGETQYF

j_call: TRBJ1-2
v_call: TRBV18
cdr3_aa: CASSPGSDSYGYTF

j_call: TRBJ2-6
v_call: TRBV9
cdr3_aa: CASSVQSSGANVLTF

j_call: TRBJ2-3
v_call: TRBV29-1
cdr3_aa: CSVVSPPAGTDTQYF

j_call: TRBJ1-4
v_call: TRBV4-2
cdr3_aa: CASSQGGQGNEKLFF

j_call: TRBJ2-7
v_call: TRBV2
cdr3_aa: CASTPGFSKHYEQYF

j_call: TRBJ2-7
v_call: TRBV6-4
cdr3_aa: CASPGVRGREQYF

j_call: TRBJ2-7
v_call: TRBV13
cdr3_aa: CASSQEATSYEQYF

j_call: TRBJ1-1
v_call: TRBV28
cdr3_aa: CASSSHRQGSTEAFF

j_call: TRBJ2-3
v_call: TRBV27
cdr3_aa: CASKAGGQADTQYF

j_call: TRBJ2-7
v_call: TRBV28
cdr3_aa: CASRPDTGVQEQYF

j_call: TRBJ2-2
v_call: TRBV7-6
cdr3_aa: CASSLGVPGELFF

j_call: TRBJ2-3
v_call: TRBV11-2
cdr3_aa: CASRPSSGGSDTQYF

j_call: TRBJ1-4
v_call: TRBV15
cdr3_aa: CATSHRGNEKLFF

j_call: TRBJ1-2
v_call: TRBV2
cdr3_aa: CASSEGTGDYYGYTF

j_call: TRBJ2-2
v_call: TRBV6-6
cdr3_aa: CASSTSGRATGELFF

j_call: TRBJ1-2
v_call: TRBV28
cdr3_aa: CASSLYKSGTGYGYTF

j_call: TRBJ2-5
v_call: TRBV29-1
cdr3_aa: CSVERLRVPRGPQETQYF

j_call: TRBJ1-1
v_call: TRBV19
cdr3_aa: CASSVNQIGEAFF

j_call: TRBJ2-7
v_call: TRBV7-8
cdr3_aa: CASSLAFGGSYEQYF

j_call: TRBJ2-3
v_call: TRBV11-2
cdr3_aa: CASSLDVQTTDTQYF